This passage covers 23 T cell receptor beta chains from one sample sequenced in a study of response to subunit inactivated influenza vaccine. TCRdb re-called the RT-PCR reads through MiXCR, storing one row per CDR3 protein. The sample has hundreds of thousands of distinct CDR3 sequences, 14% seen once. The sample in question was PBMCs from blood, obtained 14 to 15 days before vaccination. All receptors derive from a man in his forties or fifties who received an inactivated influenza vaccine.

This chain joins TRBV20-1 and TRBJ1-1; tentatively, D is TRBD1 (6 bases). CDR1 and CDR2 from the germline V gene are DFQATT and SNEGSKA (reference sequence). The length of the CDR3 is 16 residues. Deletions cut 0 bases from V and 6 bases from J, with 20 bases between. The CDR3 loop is CSARENRAHPLAEAFF. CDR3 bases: TGCAGTGCTAGAGAGAACAGGGCACATCCGCTCGCTGAAGCTTTCTTT.

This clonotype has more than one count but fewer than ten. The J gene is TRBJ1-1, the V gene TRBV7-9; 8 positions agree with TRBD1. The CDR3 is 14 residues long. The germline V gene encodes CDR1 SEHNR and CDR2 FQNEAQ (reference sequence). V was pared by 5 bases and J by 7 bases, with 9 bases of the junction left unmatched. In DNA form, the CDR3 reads TGTGCCAGCAGCCACCTAACAGGGACAGGTGAAGCTTTCTTT. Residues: CASSHLTGTGEAFF.

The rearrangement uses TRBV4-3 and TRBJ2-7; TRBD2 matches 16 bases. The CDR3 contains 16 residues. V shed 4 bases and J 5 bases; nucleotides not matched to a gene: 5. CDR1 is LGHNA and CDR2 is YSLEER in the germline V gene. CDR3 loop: CASSLGLAGGVHEQYF. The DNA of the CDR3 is TGCGCCAGCAGCCTGGGACTAGCGGGAGGGGTACACGAGCAGTACTTC.

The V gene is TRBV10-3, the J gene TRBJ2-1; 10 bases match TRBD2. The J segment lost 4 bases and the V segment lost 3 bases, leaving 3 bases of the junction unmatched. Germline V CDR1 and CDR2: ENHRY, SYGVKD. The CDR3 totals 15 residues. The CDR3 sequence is CAISEKRGGYNEQFF. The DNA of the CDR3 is TGTGCCATCAGTGAAAAGCGGGGGGGGTACAATGAGCAGTTCTTC.

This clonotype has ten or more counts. The CDR3 sequence: CASSYAGTGFSGNTIYF. The CDR3 nucleotides are TGTGCCAGCAGTTATGCCGGGACAGGCTTTTCTGGAAACACCATATATTTT. The chain employs TRBV6-5 and TRBJ1-3; 8 bases fit TRBD1. The germline gives CDR1 MNHEY, CDR2 SVGAGI. With 3 bases clipped from V and 1 base from J, the junction kept 8 bases outside the gene matches. The CDR3 covers 17 residues.

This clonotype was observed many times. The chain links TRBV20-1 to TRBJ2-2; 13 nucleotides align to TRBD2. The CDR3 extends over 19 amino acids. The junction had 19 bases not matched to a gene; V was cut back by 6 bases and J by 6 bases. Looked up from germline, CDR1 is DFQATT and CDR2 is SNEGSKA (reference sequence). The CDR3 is CSASPTSGRRMGIAGELFF. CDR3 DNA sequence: TGCAGTGCAAGCCCGACTAGCGGGAGGAGAATGGGAATAGCCGGGGAGCTGTTTTTT.

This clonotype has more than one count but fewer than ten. The CDR3 is CASSAGRANSNQPQHF. The CDR3 bases are TGTGCCAGCAGTGCCGGGAGGGCCAATAGCAATCAGCCCCAGCATTTT. The rearrangement joins TRBV2 to TRBJ1-5; no clear D. Germline lookup yields CDR1 SNHLY and CDR2 FYNNEI. CDR3 length: 16 amino acids. V was pared by 4 bases and J by 0 bases, with 13 bases between.

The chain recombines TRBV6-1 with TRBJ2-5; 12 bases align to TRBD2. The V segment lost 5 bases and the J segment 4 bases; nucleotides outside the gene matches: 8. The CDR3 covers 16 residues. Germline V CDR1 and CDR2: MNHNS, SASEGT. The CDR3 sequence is CASSPGLAGRGETQYF. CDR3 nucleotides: TGTGCCAGCAGTCCGGGACTAGCGGGTAGGGGAGAGACCCAGTACTTC.

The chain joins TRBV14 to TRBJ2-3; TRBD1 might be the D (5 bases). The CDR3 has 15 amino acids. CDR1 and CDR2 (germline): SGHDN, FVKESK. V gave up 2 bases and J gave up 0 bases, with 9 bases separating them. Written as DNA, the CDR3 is TGTGCCAGCAGCCAAAGAAGGGGTAGCACAGATACGCAGTATTTT. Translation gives CASSQRRGSTDTQYF.

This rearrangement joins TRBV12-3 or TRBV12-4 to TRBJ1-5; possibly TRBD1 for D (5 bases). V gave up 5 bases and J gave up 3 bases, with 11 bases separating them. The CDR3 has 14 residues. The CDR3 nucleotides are TGTGCCAGCAGTCCGCAGACAGACAATCAGCCCCAGCATTTT. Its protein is CASSPQTDNQPQHF.

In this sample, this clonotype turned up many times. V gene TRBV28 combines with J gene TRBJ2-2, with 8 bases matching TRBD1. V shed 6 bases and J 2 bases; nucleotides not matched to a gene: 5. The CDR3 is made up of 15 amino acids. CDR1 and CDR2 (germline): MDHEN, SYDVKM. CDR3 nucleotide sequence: TGTGCCAGCAGAAGACAGGGGCGAAACACCGGGGAGCTGTTTTTT. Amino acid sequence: CASRRQGRNTGELFF.

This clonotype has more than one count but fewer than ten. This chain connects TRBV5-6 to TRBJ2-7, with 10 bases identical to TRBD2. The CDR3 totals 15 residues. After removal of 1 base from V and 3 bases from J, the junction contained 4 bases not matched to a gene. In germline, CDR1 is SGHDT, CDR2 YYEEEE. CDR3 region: CASSLNLAGDYEQYF. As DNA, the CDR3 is TGTGCCAGCAGCTTGAATCTAGCGGGAGACTACGAGCAGTACTTC.

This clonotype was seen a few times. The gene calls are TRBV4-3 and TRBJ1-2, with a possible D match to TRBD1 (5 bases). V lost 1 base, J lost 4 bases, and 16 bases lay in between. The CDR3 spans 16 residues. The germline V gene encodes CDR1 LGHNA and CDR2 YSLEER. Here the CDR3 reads CASSQVWFPRAYGYTF. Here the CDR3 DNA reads TGCGCCAGCAGCCAAGTTTGGTTCCCCAGGGCCTATGGCTACACCTTC.

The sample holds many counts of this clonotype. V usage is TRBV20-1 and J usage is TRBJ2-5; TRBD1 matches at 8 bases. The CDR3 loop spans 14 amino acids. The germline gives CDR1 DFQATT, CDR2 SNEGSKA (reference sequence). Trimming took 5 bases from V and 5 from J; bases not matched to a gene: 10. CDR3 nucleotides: TGCAGTGCTGTACGACAGGGGCCGGGGGAGACCCAGTACTTC. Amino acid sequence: CSAVRQGPGETQYF.

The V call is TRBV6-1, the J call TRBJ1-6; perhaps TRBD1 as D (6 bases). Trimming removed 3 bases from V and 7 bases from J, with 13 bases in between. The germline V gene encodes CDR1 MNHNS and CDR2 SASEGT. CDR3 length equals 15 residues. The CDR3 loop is CASSESGHRNSPLHF. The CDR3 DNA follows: TGTGCCAGCAGTGAGTCGGGACACCGGAATTCACCCCTCCACTTT.

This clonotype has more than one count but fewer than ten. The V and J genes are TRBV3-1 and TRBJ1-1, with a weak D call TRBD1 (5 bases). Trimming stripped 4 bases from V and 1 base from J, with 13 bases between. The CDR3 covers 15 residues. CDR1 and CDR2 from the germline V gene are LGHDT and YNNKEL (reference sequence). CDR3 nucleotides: TGTGCCAGCAGCCGTCTCCGACAGACGAACACTGAAGCTTTCTTT. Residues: CASSRLRQTNTEAFF.

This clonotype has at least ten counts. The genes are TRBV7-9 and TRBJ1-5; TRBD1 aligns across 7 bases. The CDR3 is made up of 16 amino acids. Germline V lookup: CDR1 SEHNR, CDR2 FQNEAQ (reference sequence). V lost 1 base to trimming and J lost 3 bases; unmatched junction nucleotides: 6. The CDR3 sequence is CASSLGGTDLNQPQHF. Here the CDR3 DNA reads TGTGCCAGCAGCTTAGGTGGGACAGACCTCAATCAGCCCCAGCATTTT.

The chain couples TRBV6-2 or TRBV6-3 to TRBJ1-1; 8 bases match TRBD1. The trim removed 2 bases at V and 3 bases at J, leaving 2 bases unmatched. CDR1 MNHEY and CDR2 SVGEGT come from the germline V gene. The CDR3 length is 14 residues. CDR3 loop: CASSYGGQDTEAFF. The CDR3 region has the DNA TGTGCCAGCAGTTACGGGGGACAGGACACTGAAGCTTTCTTT.

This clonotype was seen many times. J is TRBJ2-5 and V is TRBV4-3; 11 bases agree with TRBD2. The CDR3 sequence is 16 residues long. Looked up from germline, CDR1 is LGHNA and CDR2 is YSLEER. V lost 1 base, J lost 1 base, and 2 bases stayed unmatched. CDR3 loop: CASSQGLAGLQETQYF. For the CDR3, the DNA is TGCGCCAGCAGCCAAGGACTAGCGGGGCTCCAAGAGACCCAGTACTTC.

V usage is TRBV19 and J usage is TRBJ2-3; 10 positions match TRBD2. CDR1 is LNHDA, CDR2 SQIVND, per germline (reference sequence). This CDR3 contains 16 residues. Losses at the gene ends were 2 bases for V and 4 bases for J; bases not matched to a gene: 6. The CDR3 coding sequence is TGTGCCAGTAGTATAACTTCTAGCGGGAGACCAGATACGCAGTATTTT. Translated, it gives CASSITSSGRPDTQYF. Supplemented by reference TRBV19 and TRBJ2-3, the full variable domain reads DGGITQSPKYLFRKEGQNVTLSCEQNLNHDAMYWYRQDPGQGLRLIYYSQIVNDFQKGDIAEGYSVSREKKESFPLTVTSAQKNPTAFYLCASSITSSGRPDTQYFGPGTRLTVL.

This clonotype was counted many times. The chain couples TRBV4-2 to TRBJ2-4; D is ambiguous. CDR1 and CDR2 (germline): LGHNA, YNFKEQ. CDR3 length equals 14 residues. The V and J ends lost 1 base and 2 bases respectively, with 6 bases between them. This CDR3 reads CASSQGGSKNIQYF. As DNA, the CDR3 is TGTGCCAGCAGCCAAGGCGGTTCCAAAAACATTCAGTACTTC.

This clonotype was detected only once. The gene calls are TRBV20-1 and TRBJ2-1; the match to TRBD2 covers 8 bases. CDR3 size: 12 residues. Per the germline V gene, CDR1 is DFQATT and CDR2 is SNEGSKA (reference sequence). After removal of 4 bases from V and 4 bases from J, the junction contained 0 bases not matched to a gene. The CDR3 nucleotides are TGCAGTGCTATAGCGGGGTACAATGAGCAGTTCTTC. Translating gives CSAIAGYNEQFF.

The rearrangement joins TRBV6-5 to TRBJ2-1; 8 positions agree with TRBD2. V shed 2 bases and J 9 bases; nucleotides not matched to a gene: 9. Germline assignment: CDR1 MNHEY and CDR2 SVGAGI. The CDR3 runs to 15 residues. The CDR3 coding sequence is TGTGCCAGCAGTTACGGGGTAGCGGGATTGGGTGAGCAGTTCTTC. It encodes CASSYGVAGLGEQFF.